This T cell receptor beta chain derives from a study of blood T cells in healthy people across ages. General study results and limits: Expanded clonotype shifts may have been confounded, as the donors had an unknown CMV status. Versus aged donors, long-lived donors had higher diversity and more naive CD4+ cells. Older individuals had lower TCR beta diversity per million T cells (the decline was roughly linear).

CDR3 length equals 14 residues. Trimming took off 2 bases at V and 5 bases at J, with 13 bases between the two ends. It was with a sample-barcoded 5' primer and a J-beta primer mix that a second PCR of about 7 to 12 cycles was run. Each cDNA molecule was tagged by a template-switch adaptor with 12 random nucleotides. MiXCR, run by TCRdb on the 5' RACE reads, gives a single entry per CDR3 protein. Counted here are over 600,000 distinct CDR3 sequences, roughly 46% occurring once; the ten biggest clones make up over 15%. About this clonotype: Its antigen remains unidentified.

Sequences were obtained from blood. This chain links TRBV12-3 or TRBV12-4 with TRBJ2-7; D is unclear. The receptor was isolated from an elderly man in good health. The CDR3 nucleotides are TGTGCCAGCAGTTTAAGGTTTGGGTTCGACGAGCAGTACTTC. Its protein product is CASSLRFGFDEQYF.